This TCR beta chain is drawn from a study of CD8+CD57+ T cells in acquired aplastic anemia (dated by TCRdb to 2016 to 2019). Study-level background: Extracted DNA from sorted CD4+ and CD8+ cells averaged around 3.3 ug, ranging from roughly 0.17 to 27.4 ug. A CD8+CD57+ expansion meant a frequency higher than the mean frequency seen in healthy subjects. General conclusions and limits of the study: No significant difference in CD8+ Simpson's diversity was found between patients and healthy controls (P=0.060). Although around 30 CD8+ CDR3 sequences were shared by patients and controls, these sequences appeared highly expressed in patients and within the immunodominant clones of patients.

This clonotype came up many times. What antigen it recognizes has not been identified. No much larger clonotype is one base removed from it; base qualities were not supplied. The V and J ends are trimmed by 8 bases and 5 bases, leaving 13 bases between them. The CDR3 runs 12 residues from the cysteine to the phenylalanine. Only the CDR3 region is kept as DNA, spanning 36 bases read in frame from base 1. Profiling of TCR beta VDJ combinations and CDR3 sequences used genomic DNA as the template. TCR repertoire sequencing was run on an Illumina HiSeq 2000. The authors' pipeline ran thus. TRBV/TRBJ rearrangement plots, CDR3 size and DJ length profiles, and Simpson's diversity index were used to evaluate the repertoires. The immunodominant clone was defined as the most abundant DNA sequence in deep sequencing data. CDR3 amino acid sequences were screened for sharing across subjects and compared with published repertoires and the VDJdb database. TCRdb trimmed public reads at Q25 via fastp, called clones via MiXCR and kept in-frame beta chains. Records with the same CDR3 protein are collapsed into one entry carrying the most frequent genes and DNA. TCRdb's processing, not the authors' own work, is the source of the V and J calls. For this sample there are over 250,000 distinct CDR3 sequences; 45% to 65% appear just once. The top ten constitute 1.3% of the sample.

Expansion of CD8+CD57+ cells had been shown by flow cytometry in the patients chosen for sequencing. Every patient had a diagnosis of severe acquired aplastic anemia based on International Study of Aplastic Anemia and Agranulocytosis and Camitta criteria. At the time blood was sampled, none of the patients had received any therapy. TCR repertoires of sorted CD4+ and CD8+ blood T cells from severe aplastic anemia patients and healthy subjects were deep-sequenced in the study. Patients were enrolled under clinicaltrials.gov protocols 00001620, 01623167, 00001397, 00071045, 00081523 and 00961064 in the USA. Ficoll-Paque density gradient centrifugation was used to isolate peripheral blood mononuclear cells. Before DNA extraction, CD4+ and CD8+ T cells were sorted with FACS or magnetic beads.

Sequenced sample: sorted CD4+, CD8+, or CD8+CD57+ T cells (not recorded which) from PBMCs. The chain employs TRBV12-3 or TRBV12-4 and TRBJ2-7; the D gene is perhaps TRBD1, on 5 matching bases. The sequence derives from a human donor with aplastic anemia. CDR3 reads: CASGIWGHEQYF. The bases read TGTGCCAGCGGGATATGGGGCCACGAGCAGTACTTC.